Listed below are T cell receptor beta chains from one sample, sequenced in a study of PD-1 blockade in classical Hodgkin lymphoma. Generated by immunoSEQ multiplex PCR, the TCRdb table keeps only in-frame clones and is missing some. The table includes tens of thousands of clones, around 94% detected once. Sequencing input: peripheral blood mononuclear cells (PBMCs). The receptors originated from a human donor with classical Hodgkin lymphoma. Both conserved end residues are part of each CDR3. D genes are given only for firm matches. Expanded clones get a size class; other rows say once, few or many, or leave the size out.

>TRBJ2-5|NA|NA|TRBV4-1
TGCGCCAGCAGCCAAGGTGTGAGGGAGACCCAGTACTTC
CASSQGVRETQYF
>TRBJ2-7|NA|NA|TRBV7-9
TGTGCCAGCAGCTTATCAATCACATTGCAGTACTTC
CASSLSITLQYF
>TRBJ2-1|NA|TRBD1|TRBV7-9
TGTGCCAGCAGCTCCGCGGGGACAGGGAGCCTAAAATTCTTCAATGAGCAGTTCTTC
CASSSAGTGSLKFFNEQFF
>TRBJ1-1|NA|NA|TRBV4-3
TGCGCCAGCAGCCTCCGAGGACTGGGACGGACTGAAGCTTTCTTT
CASSLRGLGRTEAFF
>TRBJ1-1|NA|TRBD1|TRBV7-2
TGTGCCAGCAGCTCCCGGAGGGACAGGAGGCCCGAAGCTTTCTTT
CASSSRRDRRPEAFF
>TRBJ2-7|NA|NA|TRBV4-1
TGCGCCAGCAGCCAACCTGGACGGGCCTACGAGCAGTACTTC
CASSQPGRAYEQYF
>TRBJ2-1|NA|NA|TRBV6-5
TGTGCCAGCAGGGCGAGCGCTTACAATGAGCAGTTCTTC
CASRASAYNEQFF
>TRBJ1-1|NA|NA|TRBV5-1
TGCGCCAGCAGCTTGGAACCCTTGGGGGTGAACACTGAAGCTTTCTTT
CASSLEPLGVNTEAFF
>TRBJ2-2|NA|NA|TRBV19
TGTGCCAGTAGTATGCCCTGGGGGCAGGACACCGGGGAGCTGTTTTTT
CASSMPWGQDTGELFF
>TRBJ1-1|NA|NA|TRBV7-2
TGTGCCAGCAGATTCAAGGACACCCTTAGGTACACTGAAGCTTTCTTT
CASRFKDTLRYTEAFF
>TRBJ1-2|NA|TRBD1|TRBV9
TGTGCCAGCAGTTCGGGACAGGGGTATGTCTACACCTTC
CASSSGQGYVYTF
>TRBJ2-1|NA|TRBD2|TRBV7-2
TGTGCCAGCAGCTATAGAGCGGGGGGTCAAGGTGAGCAGTTCTTC
CASSYRAGGQGEQFF
>TRBJ2-3|NA|NA|TRBV5-4
TGTGCCAGCAGCTTATACCGGGCAAACCATACGCAGTATTTT
CASSLYRANHTQYF
>TRBJ1-5|NA|NA|TRBV18
TGTGCCAGCTCACCCCAGGGATTCAATCAGCCCCAGCATTTT
CASSPQGFNQPQHF
>TRBJ2-2|NA|NA|TRBV7-9
TGTGCCAGCAGCCTCCGCACTTTCGAAAACACCGGGGAGCTGTTTTTT
CASSLRTFENTGELFF
>TRBJ2-7|NA|TRBD1|TRBV10-3
TGTGCCACCACGGGAGGGACAGGGGATGGCGAGCAGTACTTC
CATTGGTGDGEQYF
>TRBJ2-7|NA|NA|TRBV15
TGTGCCACCAGCGGCGGGAAGTACTACGAGCAGTACTTC
CATSGGKYYEQYF
>TRBJ1-4|NA|NA|TRBV5-1
TGCGCCAGCAGCCATTCAGGGGAGGATAATGAAAAACTGTTTTTT
CASSHSGEDNEKLFF
>TRBJ1-5|NA|NA|TRBV16
TGTGCCAGCAGCCAGGGAGCTTACAATCAGCCCCAGCATTTT
CASSQGAYNQPQHF
>TRBJ1-2|few|NA|TRBV27
TGTGCCAGCAGTTTACGGGGGGGAGACTATGGGTATGGCTACACCTTC
CASSLRGGDYGYGYTF
>TRBJ2-7|NA|NA|TRBV14
TGTGCCAGCAGCCAAGTTGTCGGGAGAGCTCCATACGAGCAGTACTTC
CASSQVVGRAPYEQYF
>TRBJ2-5|NA|TRBD2|TRBV19
TGTGCCAGTAGTATAAGCGGGAGCCCAGAGACCCAGTACTTC
CASSISGSPETQYF
>TRBJ1-3|NA|NA|TRBV10-3
TGTGCCATCAGGGGCGGCCCAGGAAACACCATATATTTT
CAIRGGPGNTIYF
>TRBJ2-5|NA|NA|TRBV2
TGTGCCAGCAGGAACAGCCAAAGGGAGACCCAGTACTTC
CASRNSQRETQYF
>TRBJ2-6|NA|NA|TRBV7-2
TGTGCCAGCAGCCTGTCTGGGTATCTATCTGGGGCCAACGTCCTGACTTTC
CASSLSGYLSGANVLTF
>TRBJ2-5|NA|NA|TRBV27
TGTGCCAGCAGTTGGCAAGAGACCCAGTACTTC
CASSWQETQYF
>TRBJ2-7|NA|NA|TRBV5-1
TGCGCCAGCAGCTTAAGCATAGGCTATTACGAGCAGTACTTC
CASSLSIGYYEQYF